This passage covers 18 T cell receptor beta chains from one sample sequenced in a study of T cells in localized non-small cell lung cancer. Produced via immunoSEQ multiplex PCR; TCRdb's table is partial and in-frame only. The data hold 75,000 to 80,000 clones, with 70% to 90% observed a single time. The starting material was peripheral blood, obtained before any cancer treatment. The receptors here all came from a woman aged 40 to 75 with stage I squamous cell lung carcinoma.

The table lists this clone with a few counts. V and J are TRBV9 and TRBJ1-3; D is unresolved. This CDR3 is 14 amino acids long. V was clipped by 0 bases and J by 2 bases, with 6 bases between them. The germline gives CDR1 SGDLS, CDR2 YYNGEE. The CDR3 sequence is CASSVDAAGNTIYF. Written as DNA, the CDR3 is TGTGCCAGCAGCGTAGACGCTGCTGGAAACACCATATATTTT.

The V and J genes are TRBV29-1 and TRBJ2-1; 7 positions agree with TRBD1. The germline V gene has CDR1 SQVTM and CDR2 ANQGSEA. The CDR3 runs to 15 residues. V shed 0 bases, J shed 5 bases, and the junction held 7 bases outside the gene matches. The CDR3 coding sequence is TGCAGCGTTGAAGATCTGACAGGGATTGACAATGAGCAGTTCTTC. It yields the protein CSVEDLTGIDNEQFF.

The chain has TRBV7-8 and TRBJ1-3, with a possible D match to TRBD1 (5 bases). The CDR3 loop spans 14 amino acids. Germline CDR1 is SGHVS and CDR2 is FQNEAQ. Trimming left V 5 bases short and J 1 base short, with 9 bases between. This CDR3 reads CASSGGGSGNTIYF. The CDR3 DNA is TGTGCCAGCAGCGGGGGAGGGTCTGGAAACACCATATATTTT.

J is TRBJ2-3 and V is TRBV11-3; 8 bases agree with TRBD2. Trimming took 5 bases from V and 5 from J; bases not matched to a gene: 15. The CDR3 sequence is 17 residues long. The germline V gene encodes CDR1 SGHNT and CDR2 YENEEA. The CDR3 sequence: CASSPGVSGVLGDTQYF. The CDR3 DNA sequence: TGTGCCAGCAGCCCCGGAGTTAGCGGGGTTTTAGGAGATACGCAGTATTTT.

A single count supports this clone. CDR3 protein: CASSEKGGQGEEAFF. For the CDR3, the DNA is TGCGCCAGCAGTGAGAAAGGTGGGCAGGGAGAGGAAGCTTTCTTT. The rearrangement links TRBV10-1 to TRBJ1-1, with a tentative D call TRBD1 (5 bases). Per germline, CDR1 WNHNN and CDR2 SYGVQD (reference sequence). V lost 2 bases and J lost 8, with 18 bases in between. This CDR3 is 15 amino acids long.

The chain carries TRBV6-5 and TRBJ1-1, with D uncertain. V lost 0 bases, J lost 8 bases, and 10 bases lay in between. CDR3 length: 13 residues. In germline, CDR1 is MNHEY, CDR2 SVGAGI. The CDR3 is CASSYSGRVEAFF. In DNA form, the CDR3 reads TGTGCCAGCAGTTACTCTGGAAGGGTCGAAGCTTTCTTT.

The gene calls are TRBV5-4 and TRBJ2-1, with 9 positions matching TRBD2. Germline CDR1 reads SGHNT; CDR2 reads YYREEE (reference sequence). There are 15 residues in the CDR3. Trimming at V came to 1 base and at J to 7 bases, leaving 6 bases not matched to a gene. CDR3 protein: CASSLTATSGNEQFF. As DNA, the CDR3 is TGTGCCAGCAGCTTGACCGCGACTAGCGGTAATGAGCAGTTCTTC.

This clone was seen just once. The J gene is TRBJ2-5, the V gene TRBV11-2, with 11 bases that match TRBD2. Per the germline V gene, CDR1 is SGHAT and CDR2 is FQNNGV. The CDR3 is made up of 16 amino acids. V was pared by 5 bases and J by 2 bases, with 7 bases of the junction left unmatched. As DNA, the CDR3 is TGTGCCAGCAGCCGATCCGGGACTAGCGGACAAGAGACCCAGTACTTC. This sequence encodes CASSRSGTSGQETQYF.

The chain carries TRBV4-2 and TRBJ2-1; 12 nucleotides agree with TRBD2. Germline V gene lookup returns CDR1 LGHNA and CDR2 YNFKEQ. With V trimmed by 1 base and J by 7 bases, 8 bases remained unmatched. The CDR3 contains 17 residues. DNA for the CDR3: TGTGCCAGCAGCCAAGCACCTAGCGGGGGGGCCGGGAATGAGCAGTTCTTC. It is translated as CASSQAPSGGAGNEQFF.

The chain couples TRBV9 to TRBJ1-1, with 7 bases fitting TRBD1. With V trimmed by 3 bases and J by 4 bases, 9 bases remained unmatched. The CDR3 sequence is 15 residues long. Germline-derived CDR1 and CDR2 are SGDLS and YYNGEE. Here the CDR3 reads CASSGDRVGGTEAFF. In DNA, the CDR3 is TGTGCCAGCAGCGGCGACAGGGTAGGGGGCACTGAAGCTTTCTTT.

The chain joins TRBV10-1 to TRBJ2-7; D gene unclear. V was trimmed by 4 bases and J by 1 base, leaving 5 bases between them. From germline, CDR1 is WNHNN and CDR2 SYGVQD (reference sequence). The CDR3 loop spans 12 amino acids. CDR3 amino acids: CASSGDSYEQYF. As DNA, the CDR3 is TGCGCCAGCAGTGGGGATTCCTACGAGCAGTACTTC.

A note on this clone: In the same sample, other DNA sequences code for this CDR3. The J gene is TRBJ2-3, the V gene TRBV5-1; D not resolved. In germline, CDR1 is SGHRS, CDR2 YFSETQ. The CDR3 length is 13 residues. V gave up 2 bases and J gave up 1 base, with 5 bases separating them. The CDR3 nucleotides read TGCGCCAGCAGCTTAGCAGGCACAGATACGCAGTATTTT. As protein: CASSLAGTDTQYF.

The table lists this clone with a few counts. The gene calls are TRBV12-5 and TRBJ1-3; no clear D. Trimming stripped 6 bases from V and 6 bases from J, with 18 bases between. The germline CDR1 and CDR2 sequences are LGHNT and FRNRAP. The CDR3 length is 15 residues. The CDR3, as DNA: TGTGCTAGTGGACAACGTGACATGGATCCAAACACCATATATTTT. Translation gives CASGQRDMDPNTIYF.

V gene TRBV29-1 combines with J gene TRBJ2-3; D not resolved. The CDR3 length is 12 residues. CDR1 and CDR2 from the germline V gene are SQVTM and ANQGSEA. Between the trimmed V and J ends, which lost 3 bases and 1 base, there was a span of 5 bases. The CDR3 DNA reads as TGCAGCGTTGAGAGCGGCACAGATACGCAGTATTTT. Translation gives CSVESGTDTQYF.

The chain has TRBV7-9 and TRBJ1-6, with 7 bases aligning to TRBD1. V was pared by 5 bases and J by 7 bases, with 11 bases of the junction left unmatched. CDR3 length equals 16 residues. The germline V gene encodes CDR1 SEHNR and CDR2 FQNEAQ (reference sequence). CDR3 bases: TGTGCCAGCAGCAAAAACCCCGGGACAGCGAATTCACCCCTCCACTTT. Residues: CASSKNPGTANSPLHF.

The V and J genes are TRBV29-1 and TRBJ2-7; D possibly corresponds to TRBD1 (5 bases). CDR1 and CDR2 (germline): SQVTM, ANQGSEA. The CDR3 contains 14 residues. V lost 0 bases to trimming and J lost 2 bases, with 11 bases between them. CDR3 sequence: CSVEEGKGTYEQYF. The CDR3 DNA sequence: TGCAGCGTTGAAGAAGGAAAGGGGACCTACGAGCAGTACTTC.

By frequency in the sample, this clone is medium-sized. CDR3 residues: CASTLSWGGEYGYTF. CDR3 in DNA: TGTGCCAGCACCCTTTCCTGGGGAGGGGAATATGGCTACACCTTC. V usage is TRBV27 and J usage is TRBJ1-2, with D perhaps matching TRBD1 (5 bases). Germline values: CDR1 MNHEY, CDR2 SMNVEV (reference sequence). The CDR3 consists of 15 residues. The V and J ends lost 7 bases and 5 bases respectively, with 20 bases between them.

The chain is built from TRBV9 and TRBJ2-1, with a weak D call TRBD2 (6 bases). CDR1 is SGDLS, CDR2 YYNGEE, per germline. The CDR3 contains 20 residues. V was cut by 4 bases and J by 0 bases, with 26 bases left in between. This CDR3 reads CASSSPRELSLEDSYNEQFF. CDR3 nucleotides: TGTGCCAGCAGCTCCCCGCGGGAACTTTCTCTTGAAGACTCCTACAATGAGCAGTTCTTC.